Presented here are 25 T cell receptor beta chains from one specimen sequenced in a study of blood T cell repertoires in COVID-19. Clones were read by immunoSEQ multiplex PCR, and TCRdb kept only the in-frame ones, dropping some. The repertoire holds 90,000 to 150,000 clones, with over 75% as singletons. Sample: peripheral blood. The source of these receptors is a man aged 45-65 years with acute or convalescent COVID-19.

This clone came up a few times. The V gene is TRBV6-9, the J gene TRBJ1-1; D possibly corresponds to TRBD1 (6 bases). Germline lookup yields CDR1 MNHGY and CDR2 SVAAGI. The CDR3 runs to 13 residues. V was clipped by 4 bases and J by 1 base, with 7 bases between them. The CDR3 bases are TGTGCCAGCAGTTCCAGGGGGAACACTGAAGCTTTCTTT. It translates to CASSSRGNTEAFF.

The chain carries TRBV5-1 and TRBJ1-1; perhaps TRBD1 as D (5 bases). The CDR3 has 15 amino acids. Looked up from germline, CDR1 is SGHRS and CDR2 is YFSETQ. V was trimmed by 3 bases and J by 0 bases, leaving 12 bases between them. In DNA form, the CDR3 reads TGCGCCAGCAGCTCCGGACACAGTATGAACACTGAAGCTTTCTTT. Its protein is CASSSGHSMNTEAFF. The full variable domain, completed using reference TRBV5-1 and TRBJ1-1, is KAGVTQTPRYLIKTRGQQVTLSCSPISGHRSVSWYQQTPGQGLQFLFEYFSETQRNKGNFPGRFSGRQFSNSRSEMNVSTLELGDSALYLCASSSGHSMNTEAFFGQGTRLTVV.

The genes are TRBV4-1 and TRBJ1-2, with a weak D call TRBD1 (5 bases). Germline V gene data show CDR1 as MGHRA and CDR2 as YSYEKL. The V gene lost 4 bases and the J gene lost 7 bases, with 19 bases spanning the gap. The length of the CDR3 is 15 residues. DNA for the CDR3: TGCGCCAGCAGCCGGAGTATTCAGGGTTCTGGTGGCTACACCTTC. This translates into CASSRSIQGSGGYTF.

This chain links TRBV10-3 with TRBJ2-7; D perhaps matches TRBD1 (5 bases). The length of the CDR3 is 17 residues. Germline values: CDR1 ENHRY, CDR2 SYGVKD. V lost 4 bases to trimming and J lost 1 base, with 20 bases between them. The CDR3 is CAISGPPQDTTSYEQYF. Written as DNA, the CDR3 is TGTGCCATCAGTGGGCCGCCTCAGGACACGACGTCCTACGAGCAGTACTTC.

This rearrangement joins TRBV19 to TRBJ1-4; D is undetermined. CDR1 and CDR2 from the germline V gene are LNHDA and SQIVND (reference sequence). This CDR3 comprises 13 residues. V lost 3 bases and J 6 bases, leaving 8 bases between the germline ends. CDR3 DNA: TGTGCCAGTAGTATCAGTGTGGATGAAAAACTGTTTTTT. Its translation is CASSISVDEKLFF.

The chain carries TRBV28 and TRBJ2-1; D not certain. Germline V gene sequence: CDR1 MDHEN, CDR2 SYDVKM. The ends were cut back, 5 bases at V and 7 bases at J, with 9 bases in the middle. This CDR3 spans 12 amino acids. CDR3: CASSNLRNEQFF. CDR3 coding DNA: TGTGCCAGCAGTAACCTACGGAATGAGCAGTTCTTC.

Comments on this clone: This sample includes further DNA sequences coding for the same CDR3. This chain uses TRBV12-3 or TRBV12-4 with TRBJ1-4; D gene uncertain. The CDR3 sequence is 12 residues long. With 1 base removed from V and 7 bases from J, the gap between germline ends came to 4 bases. DNA for the CDR3: TGTGCCAGCAGTTTAGGAGGTGAAAAACTGTTTTTT. This translates into CASSLGGEKLFF.

This clone came up a few times. Other DNA sequences in this specimen translate into the identical CDR3. The chain has TRBV4-1 and TRBJ1-5; D is ambiguous. From germline, CDR1 is MGHRA and CDR2 YSYEKL. The CDR3 totals 13 residues. V lost 0 bases and J 5 bases, leaving 5 bases between the germline ends. DNA of the CDR3: TGCGCCAGCAGCCAAGATCGGGATCAGCCCCAGCATTTT. Amino acid sequence: CASSQDRDQPQHF.

The chain combines TRBV30 with TRBJ1-4; maybe TRBD1 (6 bases). Germline V gene sequence: CDR1 GTSNPN, CDR2 SVGIG (reference sequence). V lost 2 bases and J lost 7, with 11 bases in between. The CDR3 length is 13 residues. CDR3 loop: CAWSWTAGEKLFF. The CDR3, as DNA: TGTGCCTGGAGTTGGACAGCCGGTGAAAAACTGTTTTTT.

This clone appeared a few times. The DNA for the CDR3 is TGCAGCGTCCGACAGGGGGATGGTCCCCAGCATTTT. It encodes CSVRQGDGPQHF. The genes are TRBV29-1 and TRBJ1-5, with 9 bases fitting TRBD1. V lost 6 bases to trimming and J lost 10 bases; unmatched junction nucleotides: 7. This CDR3 has 12 amino acids. Germline V gene data show CDR1 as SQVTM and CDR2 as ANQGSEA.

This chain uses TRBV6-1 with TRBJ2-1, with D possibly matching TRBD1 (6 bases). The CDR3 has 14 residues. Germline CDR1 reads MNHNS; CDR2 reads SASEGT. V was trimmed by 2 bases and J by 8 bases, leaving 13 bases between them. The CDR3 DNA reads as TGTGCCAGCAGTGAACCCCCTTCAGGGGATGAGCAGTTCTTC. It encodes CASSEPPSGDEQFF.

V and J are TRBV5-1 and TRBJ1-6; tentatively, D is TRBD1 (6 bases). The CDR3 runs to 18 residues. The V gene lost 4 bases and the J gene lost 8 bases, with 25 bases spanning the gap. Germline loops: CDR1 SGHRS, CDR2 YFSETQ. The CDR3 region is CASSPAGTGLISYSPLHF. CDR3 in DNA: TGCGCCAGCAGCCCCGCCGGAACAGGGTTGATATCGTATTCACCCCTCCACTTT.

The genes are TRBV28 and TRBJ1-1; D may be TRBD1 (6 bases). Germline V lookup: CDR1 MDHEN, CDR2 SYDVKM. Deletions cut 5 bases from V and 5 bases from J, with 12 bases between. This CDR3 contains 13 residues. CDR3 protein: CASSGGAGTEAFF. DNA of the CDR3: TGTGCCAGCAGTGGGGGCGCAGGGACTGAAGCTTTCTTT.

The genes are TRBV4-1 and TRBJ1-5, with a possible D match to TRBD1 (5 bases). Germline-derived CDR1 and CDR2 are MGHRA and YSYEKL. This CDR3 has 15 amino acids. Trimming removed 5 bases from V and 1 base from J, with 12 bases in between. This CDR3 is CASSFGGGSNQPQHF. Written as DNA, the CDR3 is TGCGCCAGCAGCTTCGGGGGAGGGAGCAATCAGCCCCAGCATTTT.

V usage is TRBV5-1 and J usage is TRBJ1-4; no clear D. Germline V lookup: CDR1 SGHRS, CDR2 YFSETQ. This CDR3 spans 17 amino acids. Deletions cut 3 bases from V and 3 bases from J, with 18 bases between. CDR3 region: CASSSYGGGPANEKLFF. For the CDR3, the DNA is TGCGCCAGCAGCTCCTACGGTGGTGGTCCGGCTAATGAAAAACTGTTTTTT.

The rearrangement joins TRBV4-1 to TRBJ1-1; perhaps TRBD1 as D (6 bases). The length of the CDR3 is 13 residues. The V and J ends lost 4 bases and 5 bases respectively, with 11 bases between them. Germline V lookup: CDR1 MGHRA, CDR2 YSYEKL. CDR3 loop: CASSPDRDTEAFF. CDR3 DNA: TGCGCCAGCAGCCCGGACAGAGATACTGAAGCTTTCTTT.

This chain connects TRBV15 to TRBJ1-6, with D possibly matching TRBD1 (5 bases). Germline V gives CDR1 LNHNV, CDR2 YYDKDF (reference sequence). Trimming cost V 3 bases and J 0 bases, with 27 bases left between them. This CDR3 contains 22 residues. The CDR3 DNA reads TGTGCCACCAGCAGCGACTTTTACGGGACTGCGAGAGGTAGCTCCTATAATTCACCCCTCCACTTT. Its protein product is CATSSDFYGTARGSSYNSPLHF. Full variable domain (outside the CDR3, taken from reference TRBV15 and TRBJ1-6): DAMVIQNPRYQVTQFGKPVTLSCSQTLNHNVMYWYQQKSSQAPKLLFHYYDKDFNNEADTPDNFQSRRPNTSFCFLDIRSPGLGDTAMYLCATSSDFYGTARGSSYNSPLHFGNGTRLTVT.

This sequence joins TRBV5-1 and TRBJ2-7; the D gene is possibly TRBD2 (6 bases). Germline CDR1 and CDR2: SGHRS and YFSETQ. With 1 base removed from V and 4 bases from J, the gap between germline ends came to 12 bases. The CDR3 runs 14 residues. CDR3 protein: CASSLSGSRYEQYF. CDR3 DNA sequence: TGCGCCAGCAGCTTGTCCGGGAGCCGGTACGAGCAGTACTTC.

The chain employs TRBV28 and TRBJ2-7; perhaps TRBD1 as D (5 bases). Trimming cost V 7 bases and J 3 bases, with 16 bases left between them. This CDR3 comprises 14 residues. The V gene's germline CDR1 is MDHEN and CDR2 SYDVKM. As DNA, the CDR3 is TGTGCCAGCAAGGTGGGGCAGGAGTACTACGAGCAGTACTTC. As protein: CASKVGQEYYEQYF.

This clone has more than one count but fewer than ten. The chain carries TRBV11-2 and TRBJ2-7, with D unclear. The CDR3 loop spans 15 amino acids. Between the trimmed V and J ends, which lost 4 bases and 0 bases, there was a span of 13 bases. Germline CDR1 reads SGHAT; CDR2 reads FQNNGV. The CDR3 protein is CASSSLDMFSYEQYF. CDR3 nucleotide sequence: TGTGCCAGCAGCTCATTAGACATGTTCTCCTACGAGCAGTACTTC.

The chain has TRBV19 and TRBJ2-7; D possibly corresponds to TRBD1 (5 bases). This CDR3 comprises 15 residues. CDR1 and CDR2 from the germline V gene are LNHDA and SQIVND (reference sequence). V was shortened by 4 bases and J by 2 bases, with 15 bases between the two germline ends. In nucleotides, the CDR3 is TGTGCCAGTAGTAGATTCCCCAGGGATACCTACGAGCAGTACTTC. This sequence encodes CASSRFPRDTYEQYF.

In DNA, the CDR3 is TGTGCCAGCAGTGAACACCGCGGGATGACAGATACGCAGTATTTT. Protein product: CASSEHRGMTDTQYF. The chain recombines TRBV2 with TRBJ2-3; TRBD2 might be the D (6 bases). CDR3 length: 15 residues. Germline CDR1 reads SNHLY; CDR2 reads FYNNEI. V shed 2 bases and J shed 3 bases, with 12 bases lying between them.

This clone was recorded once. This chain uses TRBV4-1 with TRBJ2-7; TRBD1 aligns across 8 bases. Germline V gene lookup returns CDR1 MGHRA and CDR2 YSYEKL. The CDR3 has 14 amino acids. The V gene end was trimmed by 1 base and the J gene end by 2 bases; junction bases not matched to a gene: 1. CDR3 loop: CASSQGTGTYEQYF. The CDR3 DNA is TGCGCCAGCAGCCAAGGGACAGGGACCTACGAGCAGTACTTC.

The CDR3 DNA reads as TGTGCCAGCAGCACCGTAGCGGGAGTTGGCACAGATACGCAGTATTTT. Protein: CASSTVAGVGTDTQYF. The V call is TRBV28, the J call TRBJ2-3, with 9 bases lining up with TRBD2. V trimming: 6 bases; J trimming: 1 base; junction bases outside the gene matches: 8. The CDR3 loop spans 16 amino acids. Germline V gene sequence: CDR1 MDHEN, CDR2 SYDVKM.

The chain couples TRBV6-6 to TRBJ1-4, with TRBD1 identical over 7 bases. V trimming: 6 bases; J trimming: 0 bases; junction bases outside the gene matches: 10. The CDR3 covers 17 residues. Germline assignment: CDR1 MNHNY and CDR2 SVGAGI (reference sequence). The CDR3 sequence: CASSRQGSKATNEKLFF. DNA of the CDR3: TGTGCCAGCAGCCGACAGGGAAGTAAGGCAACTAATGAAAAACTGTTTTTT.